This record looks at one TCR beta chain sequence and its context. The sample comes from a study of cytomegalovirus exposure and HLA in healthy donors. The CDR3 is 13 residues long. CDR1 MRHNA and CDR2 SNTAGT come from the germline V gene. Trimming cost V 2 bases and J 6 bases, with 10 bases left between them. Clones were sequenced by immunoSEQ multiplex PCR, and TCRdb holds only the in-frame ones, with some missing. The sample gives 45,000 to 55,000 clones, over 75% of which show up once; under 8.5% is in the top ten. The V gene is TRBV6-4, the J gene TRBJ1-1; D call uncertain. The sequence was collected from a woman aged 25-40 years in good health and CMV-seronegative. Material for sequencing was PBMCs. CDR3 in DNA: TGTGCCAGCAGTGACGGTCTCGGGTCTGAAGCTTTCTTT. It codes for CASSDGLGSEAFF.